The 2 T cell receptor beta chains below were found in one sample sequenced in a study of blood T cell repertoires in COVID-19. Assay used: immunoSEQ multiplex PCR; TCRdb lists only in-frame clones, some missing. The sample shows approximately 150,000 clones, approximately 85% of them seen only once. Sequencing used peripheral blood. These receptor sequences come from a woman aged 60 to 75 with COVID-19, enrolled during active disease.

The count of this clone is one. The rearrangement uses TRBV7-2 and TRBJ2-7; D may be TRBD2 (5 bases). Germline values: CDR1 SGHTA, CDR2 FQGNSA. The CDR3 is 15 residues long. Trimming removed 1 base from V and 3 bases from J, with 13 bases in between. CDR3: CASSLGVAGGYEQYF. DNA of the CDR3: TGTGCCAGCAGCTTAGGCGTGGCGGGCGGCTACGAGCAGTACTTC.

This clone was seen many times. The rearrangement joins TRBV6-5 to TRBJ1-2, with 7 bases lining up with TRBD1. V lost 0 bases, J lost 6 bases, and 7 bases stayed unmatched. The CDR3 totals 15 residues. From germline, CDR1 is MNHEY and CDR2 SVGAGI. The CDR3 DNA sequence: TGTGCCAGCAGTTACTCCATGGGACAGTTAAATGGCTACACCTTC. Encoded protein: CASSYSMGQLNGYTF.